One sample yielded the 6 T cell receptor beta chains listed below, sequenced in a study of lymphopenia after photon versus proton radiotherapy. TCRdb keeps only in-frame clones here, not all; method: immunoSEQ multiplex PCR. Among 26,000 or so clones listed, approximately 85% were seen once. The sequencing here drew on peripheral blood, taken from a patient treated with photon-based radiotherapy. These receptor sequences come from a man aged 25 to 40 with gastric cancer.

This sequence joins TRBV6-5 and TRBJ1-3, with TRBD1 as a possible D gene (5 bases). The germline V gene has CDR1 MNHEY and CDR2 SVGAGI. V dropped 7 bases and J dropped 2 bases, with 12 bases sitting between them. This CDR3 region has 14 residues. The DNA for the CDR3 is TGTGCCAGCACCCCGGTGGGGGCTGGAAACACCATATATTTT. Amino acid sequence: CASTPVGAGNTIYF.

The chain employs TRBV29-1 and TRBJ2-3; 14 bases agree with TRBD2. This CDR3 comprises 16 residues. CDR1 is SQVTM, CDR2 ANQGSEA, per germline. After removal of 6 bases from V and 0 bases from J, the junction contained 5 bases not matched to a gene. This CDR3 reads CSVEGLAGDSTDTQYF. The DNA for the CDR3 is TGCAGCGTCGAGGGACTAGCGGGAGACAGCACAGATACGCAGTATTTT.

J is TRBJ2-3 and V is TRBV7-9, with D unclear. Trimming shortened V by 1 base and J by 7 bases, and 9 bases separated the two germline ends. CDR3 length: 13 amino acids. Per germline, CDR1 SEHNR and CDR2 FQNEAQ (reference sequence). The CDR3 reads CASSLDPENTQYF. The CDR3 DNA is TGTGCCAGCAGCTTAGACCCCGAAAATACGCAGTATTTT.

The chain is built from TRBV21-1 and TRBJ1-3. TRBV21-1 is termed a pseudogene. CDR3 length equals 14 residues. The CDR3 DNA reads as TGTGCCAGCAGCTGTCTGACCTCTGGAAACACCATATATTTT. It translates to CASSCLTSGNTIYF.

The J gene is TRBJ2-1, the V gene TRBV27; 12 nucleotides line up with TRBD2. Germline values: CDR1 MNHEY, CDR2 SMNVEV (reference sequence). The CDR3 has 19 amino acids. V lost 4 bases to trimming and J lost 0 bases; unmatched junction nucleotides: 10. CDR3 protein: CASSSPTSGGPSSYNEQFF. CDR3 sequence (DNA): TGTGCCAGCAGTTCCCCGACTAGCGGGGGCCCGAGCTCCTACAATGAGCAGTTCTTC.

A single count supports this clone. This chain connects TRBV21-1 to TRBJ2-2; TRBD1 reflects the table's D call only, with no check against the DNA. TRBV21-1 is tagged as a pseudogene. This CDR3 is built from 18 residues. The CDR3 DNA sequence: TGTGCCAGCAGAACTGGGACAGGGGGCGCTTCCCTCACCGGGGAGCTGTTTTTT. Translating it yields CASRTGTGGASLTGELFF.